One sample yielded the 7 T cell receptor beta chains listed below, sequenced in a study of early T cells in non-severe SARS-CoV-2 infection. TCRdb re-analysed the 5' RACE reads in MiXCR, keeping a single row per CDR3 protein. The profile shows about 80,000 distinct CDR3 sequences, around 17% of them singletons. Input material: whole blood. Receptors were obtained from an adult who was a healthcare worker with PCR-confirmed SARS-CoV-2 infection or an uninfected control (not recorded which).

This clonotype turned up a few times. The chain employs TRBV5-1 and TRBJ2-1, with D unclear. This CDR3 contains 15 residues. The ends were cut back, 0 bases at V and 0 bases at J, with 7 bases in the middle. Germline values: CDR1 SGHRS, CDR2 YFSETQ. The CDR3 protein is CASSLALDSYNEQFF. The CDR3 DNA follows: TGCGCCAGCAGCTTGGCCCTCGACTCCTACAATGAGCAGTTCTTC.

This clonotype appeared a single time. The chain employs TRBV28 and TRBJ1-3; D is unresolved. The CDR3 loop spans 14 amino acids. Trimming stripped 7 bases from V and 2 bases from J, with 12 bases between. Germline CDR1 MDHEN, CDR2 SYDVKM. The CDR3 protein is CASTTAGTGNTIYF. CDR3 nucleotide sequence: TGTGCCAGCACCACCGCGGGGACTGGAAACACCATATATTTT.

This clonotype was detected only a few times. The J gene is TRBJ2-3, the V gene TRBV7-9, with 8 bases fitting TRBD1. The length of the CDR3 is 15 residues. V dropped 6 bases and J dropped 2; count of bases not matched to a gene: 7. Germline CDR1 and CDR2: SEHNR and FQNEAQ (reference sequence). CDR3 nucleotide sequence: TGTGCCAGCAGTCTTTCGGGACAGGCCACAGATACGCAGTATTTT. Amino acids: CASSLSGQATDTQYF.

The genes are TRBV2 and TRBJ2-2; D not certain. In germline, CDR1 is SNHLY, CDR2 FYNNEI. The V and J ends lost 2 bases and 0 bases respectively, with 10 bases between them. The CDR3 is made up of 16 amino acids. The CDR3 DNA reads TGTGCCAGCAGTGAAATGGATAATGCGAACACCGGGGAGCTGTTTTTT. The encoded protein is CASSEMDNANTGELFF. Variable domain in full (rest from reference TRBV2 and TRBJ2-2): EPEVTQTPSHQVTQMGQEVILRCVPISNHLYFYWYRQILGQKVEFLVSFYNNEISEKSEIFDDQFSVERPDGSNFTLKIRSTKLEDSAMYFCASSEMDNANTGELFFGEGSRLTVL.

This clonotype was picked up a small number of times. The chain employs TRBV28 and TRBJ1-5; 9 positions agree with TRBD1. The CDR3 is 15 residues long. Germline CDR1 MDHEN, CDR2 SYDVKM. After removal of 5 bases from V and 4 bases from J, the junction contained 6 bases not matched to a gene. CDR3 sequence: CASSAAGTGNQPQHF. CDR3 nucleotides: TGTGCCAGCAGTGCCGCCGGGACAGGGAATCAGCCCCAGCATTTT. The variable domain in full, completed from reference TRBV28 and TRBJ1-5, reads DVKVTQSSRYLVKRTGEKVFLECVQDMDHENMFWYRQDPGLGLRLIYFSYDVKMKEKGDIPEGYSVSREKKERFSLILESASTNQTSMYLCASSAAGTGNQPQHFGDGTRLSIL.

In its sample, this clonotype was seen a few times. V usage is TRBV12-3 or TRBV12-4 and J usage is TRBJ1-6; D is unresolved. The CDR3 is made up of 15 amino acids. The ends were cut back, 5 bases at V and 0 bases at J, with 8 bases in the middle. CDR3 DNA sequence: TGTGCCAGCAGTCGGGCGAGCTCCTATAATTCACCCCTCCACTTT. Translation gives CASSRASSYNSPLHF.

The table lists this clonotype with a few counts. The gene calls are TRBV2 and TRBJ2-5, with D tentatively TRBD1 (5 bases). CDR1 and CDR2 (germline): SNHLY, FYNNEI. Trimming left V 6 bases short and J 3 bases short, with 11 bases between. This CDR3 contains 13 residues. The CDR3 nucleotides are TGTGCCAGCAGGGGGCAAACTAAAGAGACCCAGTACTTC. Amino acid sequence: CASRGQTKETQYF.